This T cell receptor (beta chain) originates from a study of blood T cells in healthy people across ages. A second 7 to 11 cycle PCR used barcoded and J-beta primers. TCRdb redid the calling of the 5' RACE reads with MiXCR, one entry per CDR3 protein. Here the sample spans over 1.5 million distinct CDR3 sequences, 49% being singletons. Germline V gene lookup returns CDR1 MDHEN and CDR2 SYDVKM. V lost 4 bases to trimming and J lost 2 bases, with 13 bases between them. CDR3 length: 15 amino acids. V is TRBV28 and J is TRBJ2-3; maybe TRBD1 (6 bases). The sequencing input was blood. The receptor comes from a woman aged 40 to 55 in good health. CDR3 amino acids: CASSSPGQATDTQYF. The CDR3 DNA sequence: TGTGCCAGCAGTTCTCCGGGACAAGCCACAGATACGCAGTATTTT. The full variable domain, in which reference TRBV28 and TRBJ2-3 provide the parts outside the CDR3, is DVKVTQSSRYLVKRTGEKVFLECVQDMDHENMFWYRQDPGLGLRLIYFSYDVKMKEKGDIPEGYSVSREKKERFSLILESASTNQTSMYLCASSSPGQATDTQYFGPGTRLTVL.